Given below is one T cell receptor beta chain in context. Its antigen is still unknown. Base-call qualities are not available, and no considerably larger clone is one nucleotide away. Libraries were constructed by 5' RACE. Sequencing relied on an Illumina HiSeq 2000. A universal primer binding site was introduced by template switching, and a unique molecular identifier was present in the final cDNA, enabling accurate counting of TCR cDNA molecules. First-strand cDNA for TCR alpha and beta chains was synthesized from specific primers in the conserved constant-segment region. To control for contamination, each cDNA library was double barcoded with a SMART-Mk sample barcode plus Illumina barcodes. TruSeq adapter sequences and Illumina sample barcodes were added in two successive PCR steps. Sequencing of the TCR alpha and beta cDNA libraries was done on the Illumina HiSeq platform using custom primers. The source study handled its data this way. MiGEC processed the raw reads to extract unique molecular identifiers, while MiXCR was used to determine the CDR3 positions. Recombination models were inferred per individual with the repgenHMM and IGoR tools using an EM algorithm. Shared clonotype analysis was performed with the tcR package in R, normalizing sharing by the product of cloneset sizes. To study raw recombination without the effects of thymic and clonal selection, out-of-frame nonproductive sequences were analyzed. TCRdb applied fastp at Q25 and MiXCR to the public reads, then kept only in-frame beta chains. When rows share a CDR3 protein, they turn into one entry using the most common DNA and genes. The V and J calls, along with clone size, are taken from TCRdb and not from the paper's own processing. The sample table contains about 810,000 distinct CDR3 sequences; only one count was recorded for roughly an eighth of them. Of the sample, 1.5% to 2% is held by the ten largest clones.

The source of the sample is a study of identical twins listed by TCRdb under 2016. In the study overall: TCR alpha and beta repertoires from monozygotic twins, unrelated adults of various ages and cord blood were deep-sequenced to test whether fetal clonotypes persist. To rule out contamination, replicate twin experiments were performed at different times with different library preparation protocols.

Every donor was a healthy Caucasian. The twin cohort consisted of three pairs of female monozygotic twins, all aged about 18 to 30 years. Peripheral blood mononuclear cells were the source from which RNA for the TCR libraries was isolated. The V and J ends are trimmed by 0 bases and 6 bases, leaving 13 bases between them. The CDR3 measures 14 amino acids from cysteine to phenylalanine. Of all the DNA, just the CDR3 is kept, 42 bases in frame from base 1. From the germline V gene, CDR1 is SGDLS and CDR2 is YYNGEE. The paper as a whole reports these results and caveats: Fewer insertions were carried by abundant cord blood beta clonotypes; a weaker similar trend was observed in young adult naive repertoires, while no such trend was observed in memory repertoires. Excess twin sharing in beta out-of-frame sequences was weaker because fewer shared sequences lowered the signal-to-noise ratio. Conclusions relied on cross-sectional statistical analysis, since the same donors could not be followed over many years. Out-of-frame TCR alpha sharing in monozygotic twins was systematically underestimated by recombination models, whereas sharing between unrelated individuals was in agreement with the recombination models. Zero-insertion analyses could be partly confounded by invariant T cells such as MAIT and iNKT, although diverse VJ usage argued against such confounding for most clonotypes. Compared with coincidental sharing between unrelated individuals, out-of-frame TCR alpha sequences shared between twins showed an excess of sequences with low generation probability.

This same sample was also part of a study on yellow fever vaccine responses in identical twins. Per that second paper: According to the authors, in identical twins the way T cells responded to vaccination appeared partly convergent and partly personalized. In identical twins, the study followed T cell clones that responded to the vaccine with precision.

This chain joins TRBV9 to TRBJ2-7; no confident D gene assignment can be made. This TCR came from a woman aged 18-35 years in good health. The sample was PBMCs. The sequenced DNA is TGTGCCAGCAGCGTAGGGCTAGTTAAGTCCGAGCAGTACTTC. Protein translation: CASSVGLVKSEQYF.